Listed below are T cell receptor beta chains from one sample, sequenced in a study of regulatory T cells in long-lasting Graves disease. TCRdb itself ran the multiplex PCR reads through MiXCR, one entry per CDR3 protein. The sample lists roughly 700,000 distinct CDR3 sequences, about 32% occurring once. The material was peripheral blood mononuclear cells (PBMCs), obtained when the disease was refractory, from a patient treated with antithyroid drugs. Receptor source: a female donor with Graves disease. Both conserved end residues are part of each CDR3. A D gene is named only where the DNA matches it firmly. The listing skips clone size in some rows; elsewhere it reads once, few, many or a size class.

d_gene	v_gene	abundance	j_gene	CDR3nt	CDR3aa
-	TRBV2	-	TRBJ1-1	TGTGCCAGCGGGAATGGGGAGAGGACTGAAGCTTTCTTT	CASGNGERTEAFF
TRBD2	TRBV2	many	TRBJ2-5	TGTGCCAGCAGTGTTCTACTAGCGGGGTCGGGGACCCAGTACTTC	CASSVLLAGSGTQYF
TRBD1	TRBV20-1	many	TRBJ2-7	TGCAGTGCTAGGTCTTGGGACAGGGTCACCTACGAGCAGTACTTC	CSARSWDRVTYEQYF
-	TRBV19	-	TRBJ1-1	TGTGCCAGTAGTATAGCCGGGCACGATTATGAAGCTTTCTTT	CASSIAGHDYEAFF
-	TRBV6-1	many	TRBJ1-6	TGTGCCAGCATCCACGGGGAGGGATATAATTCACCCCTCCACTTT	CASIHGEGYNSPLHF
TRBD2	TRBV7-9	few	TRBJ2-2	TGTGCCAGCAGCTCTCCGCTTCGACTAGCGGAAAAGCATGAGCTGTTTTTT	CASSSPLRLAEKHELFF
-	TRBV10-3	-	TRBJ2-1	TGTGCCATCAAAAACGACCTTACCTACAATGAGCAGTTCTTC	CAIKNDLTYNEQFF
-	TRBV5-1	-	TRBJ1-5	TGCGCCAGCAGCTCCGCGCCAGGGGAGGATCAGCCCCAGCATTTT	CASSSAPGEDQPQHF
TRBD2	TRBV7-6	-	TRBJ2-3	TGTGCCAGCAGCCGTGGACTAGCGGGATCAGATACGCAGTATTTT	CASSRGLAGSDTQYF
-	TRBV2	once	TRBJ1-5	TGTGCCAGCAGCGAAAGAGGGGGTAGGAATCAGCCCCAGCATTTT	CASSERGGRNQPQHF
-	TRBV20-1	-	TRBJ2-2	TGCAGTGCCGGTTACAGCAACACCGGGGAGCTGTTTTTT	CSAGYSNTGELFF
-	TRBV27	-	TRBJ2-5	TGTGCCAGCTCTGTTTTCTCAGCCCTGGGGCAAGAGACCCAGTACTTC	CASSVFSALGQETQYF
-	TRBV12-3/TRBV12-4	few	TRBJ1-5	TGTGCCAGCAGCCCCTGGGCCAGCTATAGCAATCAGCCCCAGCATTTT	CASSPWASYSNQPQHF
-	TRBV28	-	TRBJ1-4	TGTGCCAGCGGTTTAATAGGGGGGGATGAAAAACTGTTTTTT	CASGLIGGDEKLFF
-	TRBV4-2	many	TRBJ1-2	TGTGCCAGCAGCCAAGACTCGGGGCTCAGGGCGGGAGGCTACACCTTC	CASSQDSGLRAGGYTF
TRBD2	TRBV29-1	few	TRBJ2-7	TGCAGCGTTGAAGCCTGGCCGTCCAGCGGGAGCTCCTACGAGCAGTACTTC	CSVEAWPSSGSSYEQYF
-	TRBV12-3/TRBV12-4	few	TRBJ1-2	TGTGCCAGCAGCCCTCGTCAGGGGTCCGTAATTGGCTACACCTTC	CASSPRQGSVIGYTF
-	TRBV27	few	TRBJ2-4	TGTGCCAGCAGTTTGGGACGGGGTTGGGGTGACATTCAGTACTTC	CASSLGRGWGDIQYF
-	TRBV29-1	few	TRBJ2-7	TGCAGCGTTGTGGTAGGTTGGTCCTACGAGCAGTACTTC	CSVVVGWSYEQYF
-	TRBV5-1	-	TRBJ1-2	TGCGCCAGCAGCTTGGAGGGGCACTATGGCTACACCTTC	CASSLEGHYGYTF
-	TRBV20-1	few	TRBJ1-1	TGCAGTGCCTGGGCCCGAGGGACCACTGAAGCTTTCTTT	CSAWARGTTEAFF
-	TRBV30	-	TRBJ2-7	TGTGCCTGGAGTGATTCTGGGAAACCCTACGAGCAGTACTTC	CAWSDSGKPYEQYF
-	TRBV30	once	TRBJ2-5	TGTGCCTCGGATGGGTTTAGGTACCAAGAGACCCAGTACTTC	CASDGFRYQETQYF
-	TRBV30	many	TRBJ1-1	TGTGCCTGGAGTGTATCGAGACAGTCTGAAGCTTTCTTT	CAWSVSRQSEAFF
-	TRBV7-2	few	TRBJ1-2	TGTGCCAGCAGCTTAAGGCCATACTATGGCTACACCTTC	CASSLRPYYGYTF
TRBD1	TRBV6-5	once	TRBJ1-6	TGTGCCAGCAGTTACTCGAGGACAGGGGGTTCACCCCTCCACTTT	CASSYSRTGGSPLHF
-	TRBV29-1	-	TRBJ2-7	TGCAGCGTTGATTTTGGGGCGGGGGAGCAGTACTTC	CSVDFGAGEQYF
-	TRBV12-3/TRBV12-4	-	TRBJ2-2	TGTGCCAGCGTACTAGAGGGGCCGGAAGGCACCGGGGAGCTGTTTTTT	CASVLEGPEGTGELFF
-	TRBV18	-	TRBJ1-4	TGTGCCAGCTCACCTCTTAGCAGGAGGAATGAAAAACTGTTTTTT	CASSPLSRRNEKLFF
-	TRBV3-1	few	TRBJ1-2	TGTGCCAGCAGCCAAGTCGACAGAGTAAACTATGGCTACACCTTC	CASSQVDRVNYGYTF
TRBD1	TRBV13	-	TRBJ1-2	TGTGCCAGCAGCTTAAAAGGGGACAGGACGTATGGCTACACCTTC	CASSLKGDRTYGYTF
TRBD1	TRBV19	few	TRBJ1-5	TGTGCCAGTAGTATAGTTGGGACAGGGGTTACTCAGCCCCAGCATTTT	CASSIVGTGVTQPQHF
-	TRBV12-3/TRBV12-4	-	TRBJ1-3	TGTGCCAGCAGTTTACTGCGGGGAGTCTCTGGAAACACCATATATTTT	CASSLLRGVSGNTIYF
-	TRBV7-9	-	TRBJ1-4	TGTGCCAGCAGCTTTTGGCAGAACAATGAAAAACTGTTTTTT	CASSFWQNNEKLFF
-	TRBV5-1	-	TRBJ1-4	TGCGCCAGCAGCTCCTCCGGGATTAATGAAAAACTGTTTTTT	CASSSSGINEKLFF
TRBD1	TRBV24-1	-	TRBJ1-5	TGTGCCACCAGTCCCGGGACAGGGGTGGGGCAGCCCCAGCATTTT	CATSPGTGVGQPQHF
TRBD1	TRBV27	-	TRBJ1-2	TGTGCCAGCAGTTGGGGACCGGGACAGGGGGTAGGCTACACCTTC	CASSWGPGQGVGYTF
TRBD2	TRBV6-9	-	TRBJ2-5	TGTGCCAGCAGTTACAGCGGGGCGGCCCAGTACTTC	CASSYSGAAQYF
TRBD1	TRBV7-2	few	TRBJ2-7	TGTGCCAGCAGCTCCAGACAGGGCACCTACGAGCAGTACTTC	CASSSRQGTYEQYF
-	TRBV18	-	TRBJ1-6	TGTGCCAGCTCAATCCGGGACGGCGATAATTCACCCCTCCACTTT	CASSIRDGDNSPLHF
-	TRBV2	few	TRBJ2-3	TGTGCCAGCAGCTCGGGACCGACAGATACGCAGTATTTT	CASSSGPTDTQYF
TRBD1	TRBV7-9	-	TRBJ2-7	TGTGCCAGCCTCCGGGACAGCTCCTACGAGCAGTACTTC	CASLRDSSYEQYF
-	TRBV5-1	few	TRBJ2-7	TGCGCCAGCAGACTAACGGACGTACGCTACGAGCAGTACTTC	CASRLTDVRYEQYF
-	TRBV15	-	TRBJ1-2	TGTGCCACCAGCAGAGATGGACCAGGGGACTGGCATGGCTACACCTTC	CATSRDGPGDWHGYTF
TRBD1	TRBV11-1	many	TRBJ1-2	TGTGCCAGCAGCCAACTGACAGGGACCTATGGCTACACCTTC	CASSQLTGTYGYTF
-	TRBV19	-	TRBJ1-1	TGTGCCAGTAGTATTGTCCGCATGAACACTGAAGCTTTCTTT	CASSIVRMNTEAFF
-	TRBV20-1	few	TRBJ2-5	TGCAGTGCTAATACCCCGAGCGGTTCGGAAGAGACCCAGTACTTC	CSANTPSGSEETQYF
TRBD2	TRBV20-1	many	TRBJ2-5	TGCAGTGCTCAGGGACTAGGGGCCGAGACCCAGTACTTC	CSAQGLGAETQYF
-	TRBV3-1	many	TRBJ2-5	TGTGCCAGCAGCCAAGGCGCGGGGTTGAAAGAGACCCAGTACTTC	CASSQGAGLKETQYF
-	TRBV27	-	TRBJ2-1	TGTGCCAGCAGGGGTGGTAGCTCCGTCAATGAGCAGTTCTTC	CASRGGSSVNEQFF
TRBD2	TRBV28	-	TRBJ2-7	TGTGCCAGCAGTTTTAAGGGACTAGCGGGCTACGAGCAGTACTTC	CASSFKGLAGYEQYF
-	TRBV5-6	many	TRBJ2-2	TGTGCCAGCAGCATCCTAGGCCCTAGCACCGGGGAGCTGTTTTTT	CASSILGPSTGELFF